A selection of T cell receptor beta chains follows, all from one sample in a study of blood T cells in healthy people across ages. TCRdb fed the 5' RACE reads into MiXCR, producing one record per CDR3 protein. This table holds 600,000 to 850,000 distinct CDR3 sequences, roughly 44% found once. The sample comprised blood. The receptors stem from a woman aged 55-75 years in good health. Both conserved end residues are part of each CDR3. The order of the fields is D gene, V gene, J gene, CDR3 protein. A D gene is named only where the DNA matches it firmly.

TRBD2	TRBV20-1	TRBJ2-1	CSAREGGGAHNEQFF
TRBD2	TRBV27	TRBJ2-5	CASSASGRTYQETQYF
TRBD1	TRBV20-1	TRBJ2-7	CSATPGGTPEQYF
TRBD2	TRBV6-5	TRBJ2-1	CASIRTSGAPYNEQFF
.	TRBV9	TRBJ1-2	CASSAQSYGYTF
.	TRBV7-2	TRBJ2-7	CARSPLAGEQYF
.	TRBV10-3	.	CAISEWPAEDEQYF
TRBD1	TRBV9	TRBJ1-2	CASSGGQGEGYTF
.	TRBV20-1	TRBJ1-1	CSARRGLTEAFF
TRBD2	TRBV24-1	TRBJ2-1	CATSGDSGAGDEQFF
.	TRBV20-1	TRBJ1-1	CSARDLFMAGGTEAFF
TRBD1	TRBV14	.	CASSQAFGTGDYEQYF
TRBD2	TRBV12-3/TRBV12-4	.	CASSLSGTYNEQYF
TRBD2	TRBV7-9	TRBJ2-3	CASSRAGYTDTQYF
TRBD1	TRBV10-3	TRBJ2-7	CAISAGQGKSYEQYF
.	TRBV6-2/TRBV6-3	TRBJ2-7	CASSPPGLTYEQYF
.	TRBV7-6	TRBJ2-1	CASSLNTGNEQFF
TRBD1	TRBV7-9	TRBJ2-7	CASSPGQGATTYEQYF
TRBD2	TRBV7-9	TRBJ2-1	CASTQGNRTSGRAESREQFF
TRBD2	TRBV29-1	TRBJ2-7	CSVSRGTSSYEQYF
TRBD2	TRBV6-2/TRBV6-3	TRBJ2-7	CASSARDYSEQYF
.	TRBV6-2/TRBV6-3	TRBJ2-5	CASGGSQESQETQYF
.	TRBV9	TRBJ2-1	CASSLHPGSLRGEQFF
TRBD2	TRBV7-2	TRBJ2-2	CASSKWASGRVTGELFF
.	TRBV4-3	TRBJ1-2	CASSQDGTAYGYTF
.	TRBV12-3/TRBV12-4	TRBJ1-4	CASSLRQSNEKLFF
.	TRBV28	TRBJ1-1	CATLQTTNTEAFF
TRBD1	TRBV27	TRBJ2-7	CASSHAGTGDYEQYF
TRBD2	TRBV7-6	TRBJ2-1	CASSAGLAGGNEQFF
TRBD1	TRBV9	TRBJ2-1	CASSEGAGQGMYNEQFF